This TCR beta chain was recorded in a study of cytomegalovirus exposure and HLA in healthy donors. Study information: Earlier sequencing of 150 million to 200 million T cells yielded about 120 million unique TCR beta sequences. Whole-study results and caveats: Analyzed later, association rates of TCRs varied across HLA loci, with DRB1 most and HLA-C fewest. The study recorded around 160 TCR beta chains that were cytomegalovirus-associated.

The primer mix had 60 Vbeta and 13 Jbeta primers. Generated by immunoSEQ multiplex PCR, the TCRdb table keeps only in-frame clones and is missing some. The sample holds over 95,000 clones; 82% are singletons and the top ten take around 2.6%. A remark on this clone: As yet, its antigen is unknown.

This TCR was recovered from a young woman in good health and CMV-seronegative. Sequenced material: PBMCs.

DNA for the CDR3: TGTGCCAGCCAGACAGGGGATAATGTGAACACTGAAGCTTTCTTT. This sequence encodes CASQTGDNVNTEAFF. The chain couples TRBV28 to TRBJ1-1, with 8 bases lining up with TRBD1. The CDR3 is made up of 15 amino acids. The J segment lost 0 bases and the V segment lost 8 bases, leaving 8 bases of the junction unmatched. Germline loops: CDR1 MDHEN, CDR2 SYDVKM.